The T cell receptor beta chain described here comes from a study of blood T cell repertoires in COVID-19. Whole-study context: Sites in the United States, Italy and Spain provided acute and convalescent COVID-19 samples. PBMCs, B-cell-depleted T cells, or T cells were the source of the cDNA or gDNA that made up the material.

The V end lost 1 base, the J end lost 4 bases, and 12 bases lay between the germline ends. Germline V CDR1 and CDR2: SEHNR, FQNEAQ (reference sequence). The CDR3 has 15 amino acids. Per the original data handling: Researchers report that nucleated cell counts were estimated from reference gene primer amplification. Some clones are missing from TCRdb's copy, which holds only in-frame ones; the method was immunoSEQ multiplex PCR. V and J calls and clone size are given by that table; D and trimming were obtained from the DNA. The table includes around 58,000 clones, around 90% detected once. Sample: peripheral blood. The V and J genes are TRBV7-9 and TRBJ2-3; D is possibly TRBD2 (5 bases). This TCR was recovered from a human donor with active COVID-19. The donor label of this sample is uncertain. The CDR3 coding sequence is TGTGCCAGCAGCTTAGGGAGGCAGGTCCCAGATACGCAGTATTTT. It is translated as CASSLGRQVPDTQYF.